By share of the sample, the clone carrying this T cell receptor beta chain is medium-sized. In TCRdb, the PCR reads were re-called with MiXCR into one record per CDR3 protein. The top ten clones hold around 57% of a sample with approximately 3,100 distinct CDR3 sequences, around 48% of them seen once. V was cut by 6 bases and J by 13 bases, with 28 bases left in between. The CDR3 runs 16 residues. Germline V gene lookup returns CDR1 MNHNS and CDR2 SASEGT. This sample was taken from a study of immune characterization of retroperitoneal liposarcoma. The sequence derives from a male donor with retroperitoneal liposarcoma. The sequencing sample was made of tumor tissue. V gene TRBV6-1 combines with J gene TRBJ2-1; the D gene is possibly TRBD1 (6 bases). DNA for the CDR3: TGTGCCAGCAGCCCAGCGACAGGAGAGGGAGAGGAGACCCAGTTCTTC. Its protein is CASSPATGEGEETQFF.